These T cell receptor beta chains were read from a single sample in a study of blood T cell repertoires in COVID-19. Here immunoSEQ multiplex PCR was the method, and the copy in TCRdb shows in-frame clones only, minus some. The data show around 210,000 clones, 70% to 90% seen once. The sequencing input was peripheral blood. These receptors were obtained from a woman aged 70 to 79 with acute or convalescent COVID-19. Each CDR3 is given with its conserved first and last residue. Where a row states a size, it is once, few, many or the class of an expanded clone; other rows omit it.

clone_size v_call cdr3_aa
. TRBV7-2 CASSLDVAGPTGELFF
. TRBV5-4 CASSPGRRETQYF
. TRBV5-1 CASSLAPGVGEKLFF
once TRBV24-1 CATSAPRTSNEQFF
. TRBV4-3 CASSYSGSYNEQFF
. TRBV19 CASRQVGGDEQYF
. TRBV5-1 CASSLVEGRVTEAFF
once TRBV3-1/TRBV3-2 CASSPAGVSTEAFF
. TRBV5-4 CASSPWEGADTQYF
. TRBV7-9 CASSSHSGGNYEQYF
. TRBV5-4 CASALESQRPGTEAFF
. TRBV5-5 CASSLDLGLAGELFF
. TRBV7-2 CASSSQGGTEAFF
. TRBV7-2 CASSSTVVTGPNTEAFF
once TRBV5-1 CASSFTGDTEAFF
. TRBV7-6 CASSLGAQGSTEAFF
. TRBV3-1/TRBV3-2 CASSQGATRTTNEKLFF
. TRBV14 CASSQVIRNEQFF
. TRBV11-3 CASSLVLSSPLYEQYF
. TRBV18 CASSPALVETQYF
. TRBV3-1/TRBV3-2 CASSRTGVQPQHF
once TRBV3-1/TRBV3-2 CASSQRGRGGEKLFF
. TRBV2 CATLPRDRGLREQYF
. TRBV6-6 CASSYSVDREAFF
. TRBV3-1/TRBV3-2 CASSTRSGKYNEQFF
few TRBV7-9 CASSSTYEQYF
. TRBV5-1 CASSLEYQGRKLFF
. TRBV28 CASSSTSGSHEQYF
. TRBV19 CASSSGPSRSEKLFF
. TRBV4-2 CASIKTGGYGYTEAFF
once TRBV27 CASSFRAGTVNEQFF
many TRBV9 CASSVTAASDTQYF
. TRBV10-1 CASSEGRVTGELFF
. TRBV4-1 CASSQGIARGREQYF
. TRBV6-2/TRBV6-3 CASSYSGRAAGKETQYF
. TRBV5-4 CASSSDRGRDNEQFF
. TRBV5-1 CASSLRGALGYTF
. TRBV3-1/TRBV3-2 CASSPLKSAGPNYGYTF
. TRBV2 CASSSDRASSYEQYF
few TRBV24-1 CATSGTAHLSGVNTGELFF
. TRBV19 CASSTRQGLEAFF
. TRBV5-4 CATSFGSPANTGELFF
. TRBV10-3 CASAGVAPGNTIYF
few TRBV5-1 CASSLGAANTEAFF
. TRBV10-3 CAIRSGPPYEQYF
. TRBV5-6 CASSLRQGSSGNTIYF
. TRBV7-9 CASSPGQSFYEQYF
. TRBV18 CASSPQQGKDALFF
. TRBV19 CASSIDGPHGAGALMSQHF
. TRBV5-1 CASSSGLAATYEQYF
few TRBV11-3 CASSFGSDEQYF
. TRBV7-7 CASSRTGLNTGELFF
. TRBV7-9 CASSPGTGPDTNYGYTF
. TRBV9 CASRKPPGLAGGTGTQYF
few TRBV5-1 CASSLIGGQSPLHF
. TRBV10-3 CAISRTGVTNEKLFF